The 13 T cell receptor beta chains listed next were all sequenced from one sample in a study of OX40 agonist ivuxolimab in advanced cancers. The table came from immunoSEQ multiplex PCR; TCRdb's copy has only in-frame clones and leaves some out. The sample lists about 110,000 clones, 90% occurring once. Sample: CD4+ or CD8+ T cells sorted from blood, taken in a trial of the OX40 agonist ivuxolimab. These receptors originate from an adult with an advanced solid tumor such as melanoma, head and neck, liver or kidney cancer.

CDR3 sequence (DNA): TGCGCCAGCAGCTTGACCGGACAGCCGGTTAATGAAAAACTGTTTTTT. Residues: CASSLTGQPVNEKLFF. The chain uses TRBV5-1 and TRBJ1-4; TRBD1 is a possible D gene (6 bases). The CDR3 is 16 amino acids. CDR1 and CDR2 from the germline V gene are SGHRS and YFSETQ. Trimming stripped 1 base from V and 4 bases from J, with 14 bases between.

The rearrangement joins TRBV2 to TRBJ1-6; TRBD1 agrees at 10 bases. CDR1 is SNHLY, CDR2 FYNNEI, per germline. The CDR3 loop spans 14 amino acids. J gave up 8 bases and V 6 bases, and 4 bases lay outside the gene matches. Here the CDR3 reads CASSSGTGDSPLHF. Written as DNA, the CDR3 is TGTGCCAGCAGCTCCGGGACAGGGGATTCACCCCTCCACTTT.

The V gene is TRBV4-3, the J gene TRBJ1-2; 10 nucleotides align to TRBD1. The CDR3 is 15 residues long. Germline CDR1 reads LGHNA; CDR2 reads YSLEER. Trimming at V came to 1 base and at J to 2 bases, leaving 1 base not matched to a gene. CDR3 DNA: TGCGCCAGCAGCCAAGGGGGACAGGGGAACTATGGCTACACCTTC. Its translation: CASSQGGQGNYGYTF.

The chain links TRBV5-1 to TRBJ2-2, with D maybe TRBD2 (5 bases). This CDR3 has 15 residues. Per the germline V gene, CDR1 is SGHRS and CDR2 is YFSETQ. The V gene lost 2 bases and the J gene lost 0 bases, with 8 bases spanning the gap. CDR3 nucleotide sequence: TGCGCCAGCAGCTTACCGGGGACGAACACCGGGGAGCTGTTTTTT. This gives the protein CASSLPGTNTGELFF.

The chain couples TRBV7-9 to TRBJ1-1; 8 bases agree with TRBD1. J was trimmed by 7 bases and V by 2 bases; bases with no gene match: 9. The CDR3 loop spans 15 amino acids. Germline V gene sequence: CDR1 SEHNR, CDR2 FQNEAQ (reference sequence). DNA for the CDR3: TGTGCCAGCAGCTTATCTCTGGGACAGGCAAGTGAAGCTTTCTTT. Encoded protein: CASSLSLGQASEAFF. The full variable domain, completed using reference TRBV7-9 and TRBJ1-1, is DTGVSQNPRHKITKRGQNVTFRCDPISEHNRLYWYRQTLGQGPEFLTYFQNEAQLEKSRLLSDRFSAERPKGSFSTLEIQRTEQGDSAMYLCASSLSLGQASEAFFGQGTRLTVV.

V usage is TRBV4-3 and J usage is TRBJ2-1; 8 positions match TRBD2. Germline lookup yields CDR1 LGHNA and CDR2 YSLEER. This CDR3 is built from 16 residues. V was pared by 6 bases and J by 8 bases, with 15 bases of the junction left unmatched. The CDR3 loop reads CASRSSAGGPGHEQFF. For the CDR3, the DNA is TGCGCCAGCAGATCCTCCGCGGGGGGCCCTGGGCATGAGCAGTTCTTC.

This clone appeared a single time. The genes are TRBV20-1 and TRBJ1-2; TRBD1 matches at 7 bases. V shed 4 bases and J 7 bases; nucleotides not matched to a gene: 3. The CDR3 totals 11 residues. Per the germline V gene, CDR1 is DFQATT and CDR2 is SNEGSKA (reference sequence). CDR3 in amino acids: CSATGTVGYTF. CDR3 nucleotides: TGCAGTGCTACCGGGACAGTTGGCTACACCTTC.

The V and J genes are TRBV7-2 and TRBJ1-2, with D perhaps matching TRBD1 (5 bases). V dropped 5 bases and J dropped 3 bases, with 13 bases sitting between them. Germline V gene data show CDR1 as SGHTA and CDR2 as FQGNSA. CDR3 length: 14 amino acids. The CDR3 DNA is TGTGCCAGCAGCCTCGGGGGAGCGGACTATGGCTACACCTTC. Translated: CASSLGGADYGYTF.

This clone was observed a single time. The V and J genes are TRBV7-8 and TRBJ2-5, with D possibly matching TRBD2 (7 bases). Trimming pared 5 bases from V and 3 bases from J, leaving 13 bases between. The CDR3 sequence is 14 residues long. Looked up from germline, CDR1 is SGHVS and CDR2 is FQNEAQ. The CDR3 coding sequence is TGTGCCAGCAGCGCCACGGGGGGCAAAGAGACCCAGTACTTC. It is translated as CASSATGGKETQYF.

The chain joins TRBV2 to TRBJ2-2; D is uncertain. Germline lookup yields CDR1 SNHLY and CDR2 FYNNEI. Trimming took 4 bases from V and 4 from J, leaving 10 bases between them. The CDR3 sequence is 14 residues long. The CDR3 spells CASSVGPTTGELFF. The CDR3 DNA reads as TGTGCCAGCAGTGTTGGGCCTACCACCGGGGAGCTGTTTTTT. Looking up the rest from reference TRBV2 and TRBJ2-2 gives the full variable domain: EPEVTQTPSHQVTQMGQEVILRCVPISNHLYFYWYRQILGQKVEFLVSFYNNEISEKSEIFDDQFSVERPDGSNFTLKIRSTKLEDSAMYFCASSVGPTTGELFFGEGSRLTVL.

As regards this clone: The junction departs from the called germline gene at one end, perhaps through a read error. The CDR3 here is CASSLEARETTNYGYTF. The CDR3 DNA is TGTGCCAGTAGTTTAGAGGCCCGGGAAACTACTAACTATGGCTACACCTTC. V is TRBV19 and J is TRBJ1-2, with unresolved D. CDR3 length equals 17 residues. The germline CDR1 and CDR2 sequences are LNHDA and SQIVND (reference sequence).

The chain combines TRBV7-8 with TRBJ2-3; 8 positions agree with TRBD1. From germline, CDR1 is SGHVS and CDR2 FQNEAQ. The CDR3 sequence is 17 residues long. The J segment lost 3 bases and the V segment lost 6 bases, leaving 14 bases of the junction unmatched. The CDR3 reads CASRGGRGLGGTDTQYF. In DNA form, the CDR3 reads TGTGCCAGCAGGGGTGGCAGGGGGCTTGGAGGAACAGATACGCAGTATTTT.

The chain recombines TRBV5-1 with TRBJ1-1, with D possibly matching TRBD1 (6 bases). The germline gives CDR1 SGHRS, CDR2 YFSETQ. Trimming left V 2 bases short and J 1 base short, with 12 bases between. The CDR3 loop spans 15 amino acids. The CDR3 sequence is CASSLDRPSNTEAFF. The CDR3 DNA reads TGCGCCAGCAGCTTAGACAGGCCTTCGAACACTGAAGCTTTCTTT.